The 10 T cell receptor beta chains below were found in one sample sequenced in a study of blood T cell repertoires in COVID-19. Sequencing was performed with immunoSEQ multiplex PCR; in TCRdb, only in-frame clones are kept and a portion is missing. The top ten clones hold 0.63% of a sample with 150,000 to 180,000 clones, 70% to 90% of them seen once. Material for sequencing was peripheral blood. The receptors were sampled from a man in his 60s with COVID-19, enrolled during active disease.

This clone has a single count. The chain uses TRBV6-6 and TRBJ2-7, with D possibly TRBD2 on 6 matching bases. Trimming shortened V by 6 bases and J by 3 bases, and 18 bases separated the two germline ends. CDR3 length: 15 amino acids. Per germline, CDR1 MNHNY and CDR2 SVGAGI (reference sequence). The CDR3 loop reads CASRTYGSWGYEQYF. Here the CDR3 DNA reads TGTGCCAGCAGGACTTACGGGAGTTGGGGCTACGAGCAGTACTTC.

The genes are TRBV19 and TRBJ1-2; weak D call: TRBD1 (5 bases). The CDR3 has 15 residues. Trimming removed 7 bases at V and 4 bases at J, with 19 bases between. The germline V gene encodes CDR1 LNHDA and CDR2 SQIVND (reference sequence). Here the CDR3 reads CASTHPGGEAYGYTF. CDR3 bases: TGTGCCAGTACCCACCCCGGGGGGGAGGCCTATGGCTACACCTTC.

The rearrangement uses TRBV27 and TRBJ2-1, with 8 nucleotides matching TRBD2. Germline-derived CDR1 and CDR2 are MNHEY and SMNVEV (reference sequence). J gave up 4 bases and V 5 bases, and 7 bases lay outside the gene matches. This CDR3 contains 15 residues. The DNA of the CDR3 is TGTGCCAGCAGTACCTCTCCTAGCGGGTACAATGAGCAGTTCTTC. Its translation: CASSTSPSGYNEQFF.

The chain joins TRBV11-3 to TRBJ1-2, with 7 nucleotides matching TRBD1. Per the germline V gene, CDR1 is SGHNT and CDR2 is YENEEA. The CDR3 has 15 amino acids. V dropped 5 bases and J dropped 5; count of bases not matched to a gene: 11. In DNA form, the CDR3 reads TGTGCCAGCAGCGCACAACAGGGGATACGATATGGCTACACCTTC. Translation: CASSAQQGIRYGYTF.

V is TRBV19 and J is TRBJ1-1; the match to TRBD1 covers 12 bases. There are 16 residues in the CDR3. The V segment lost 3 bases and the J segment 1 base; nucleotides outside the gene matches: 3. CDR1 and CDR2 (germline): LNHDA, SQIVND (reference sequence). As DNA, the CDR3 is TGTGCCAGTAGTATCGGGACAGGGGGCTGGAACACTGAAGCTTTCTTT. Its protein product is CASSIGTGGWNTEAFF.

This clone was observed once. The chain uses TRBV6-2 or TRBV6-3 and TRBJ2-7; perhaps TRBD2 as D (5 bases). The CDR3 has 15 amino acids. The germline V gene has CDR1 MNHEY and CDR2 SVGEGT. V lost 4 bases, J lost 3 bases, and 16 bases lay in between. In DNA form, the CDR3 reads TGTGCCAGCAGTTCCCTCCGGACTTCCAACTACGAGCAGTACTTC. It specifies CASSSLRTSNYEQYF.

This clone was seen a handful of times. The rearrangement links TRBV6-6 to TRBJ1-4, with 10 bases matching TRBD1. CDR3 size: 15 residues. Germline V gene data show CDR1 as MNHNY and CDR2 as SVGAGI (reference sequence). V shed 5 bases and J 6 bases; nucleotides not matched to a gene: 6. The CDR3 DNA follows: TGTGCCAGCAGTGGCCGGGACAGGGGTCATGAAAAACTGTTTTTT. Amino acid sequence: CASSGRDRGHEKLFF.

This sequence joins TRBV7-8 and TRBJ1-2, with 12 bases fitting TRBD1. The germline gives CDR1 SGHVS, CDR2 FQNEAQ. After removal of 0 bases from V and 7 bases from J, the junction contained 6 bases not matched to a gene. The CDR3 totals 16 residues. The CDR3 DNA follows: TGTGCCAGCAGCTTAGCGGAGGGACAGGGGGCGGGTGGCTACACCTTC. It translates to CASSLAEGQGAGGYTF.

The V gene is TRBV2, the J gene TRBJ2-6, with D uncertain. CDR1 is SNHLY and CDR2 is FYNNEI in the germline V gene. This CDR3 is 16 amino acids long. Trimming stripped 4 bases from V and 0 bases from J, with 10 bases between. The CDR3 coding sequence is TGTGCCAGCAGTGTCGGTGCTACCTCTGGGGCCAACGTCCTGACTTTC. Translation: CASSVGATSGANVLTF.

J is TRBJ1-5 and V is TRBV29-1; D is possibly TRBD1 (6 bases). The CDR3 consists of 14 residues. Per germline, CDR1 SQVTM and CDR2 ANQGSEA. Trimming shortened V by 5 bases and J by 3 bases, and 14 bases separated the two germline ends. The DNA for the CDR3 is TGCAGCGTTTCGCAGGGGTTGGTCAATCAGCCCCAGCATTTT. Translated, it gives CSVSQGLVNQPQHF.